This T cell receptor (beta chain) was observed in a study of T-cell memory formation after mild COVID-19. Study in general: Clusters were largely donor specific.

Trimming removed 1 base from V and 0 bases from J, with 7 bases in between. The CDR3 is 15 amino acids. TCRdb ran MiXCR on the 5' RACE reads and lists one entry per CDR3 protein. The sample holds 250,000 to 300,000 distinct CDR3 sequences, around 15% seen once. Findings and caveats of the study: Pre-infection memory contained some responding clones, which suggested that cross-reactive memory had joined. What remained unconfirmed was the SARS-CoV-2 specificity of second-wave clones peaking on day 37. A balance of CD4 and CD8 characterized clones contracting day 15 to 85, whereas later expanders leaned CD4+.

As concerns this clonotype: Its target is not known.

The sequenced material came from PBMCs or a T cell subset sorted from them (not recorded which). The sequence came from a man between 18 and 35 years old who had mild COVID-19 (a few samples of this study predate the infection). Cell type and time point are not known. This rearrangement joins TRBV12-3 or TRBV12-4 to TRBJ1-3, with D unresolved. The chain's CDR3 is CASSLGPGSGNTIYF. CDR3 sequence (DNA): TGTGCCAGCAGTTTAGGGCCGGGCTCTGGAAACACCATATATTTT.